This T cell receptor beta chain originates from a study of blood T cells in healthy people across ages. A J-beta primer mix and a sample-barcoded 5' primer were used in a second PCR of about 7 to 12 cycles. TCRdb re-analysed the 5' RACE reads in MiXCR, keeping a single row per CDR3 protein. There are a few hundred thousand distinct CDR3 sequences in the sample; about half occur only once, and 45% to 60% lies in the top ten. This CDR3 contains 13 residues. Trimming at V came to 6 bases and at J to 6 bases, leaving 6 bases not matched to a gene. Germline V CDR1 and CDR2: DFQATT, SNEGSKA (reference sequence).

The receptor's source is a man aged 55-75 years in good health. The chain recombines TRBV20-1 with TRBJ1-4, with TRBD1 matching 8 bases. Sequenced: blood. CDR3 amino acids: CSAAQGGYEKLFF. In nucleotides, the CDR3 is TGCAGTGCCGCACAGGGGGGATATGAAAAACTGTTTTTT.